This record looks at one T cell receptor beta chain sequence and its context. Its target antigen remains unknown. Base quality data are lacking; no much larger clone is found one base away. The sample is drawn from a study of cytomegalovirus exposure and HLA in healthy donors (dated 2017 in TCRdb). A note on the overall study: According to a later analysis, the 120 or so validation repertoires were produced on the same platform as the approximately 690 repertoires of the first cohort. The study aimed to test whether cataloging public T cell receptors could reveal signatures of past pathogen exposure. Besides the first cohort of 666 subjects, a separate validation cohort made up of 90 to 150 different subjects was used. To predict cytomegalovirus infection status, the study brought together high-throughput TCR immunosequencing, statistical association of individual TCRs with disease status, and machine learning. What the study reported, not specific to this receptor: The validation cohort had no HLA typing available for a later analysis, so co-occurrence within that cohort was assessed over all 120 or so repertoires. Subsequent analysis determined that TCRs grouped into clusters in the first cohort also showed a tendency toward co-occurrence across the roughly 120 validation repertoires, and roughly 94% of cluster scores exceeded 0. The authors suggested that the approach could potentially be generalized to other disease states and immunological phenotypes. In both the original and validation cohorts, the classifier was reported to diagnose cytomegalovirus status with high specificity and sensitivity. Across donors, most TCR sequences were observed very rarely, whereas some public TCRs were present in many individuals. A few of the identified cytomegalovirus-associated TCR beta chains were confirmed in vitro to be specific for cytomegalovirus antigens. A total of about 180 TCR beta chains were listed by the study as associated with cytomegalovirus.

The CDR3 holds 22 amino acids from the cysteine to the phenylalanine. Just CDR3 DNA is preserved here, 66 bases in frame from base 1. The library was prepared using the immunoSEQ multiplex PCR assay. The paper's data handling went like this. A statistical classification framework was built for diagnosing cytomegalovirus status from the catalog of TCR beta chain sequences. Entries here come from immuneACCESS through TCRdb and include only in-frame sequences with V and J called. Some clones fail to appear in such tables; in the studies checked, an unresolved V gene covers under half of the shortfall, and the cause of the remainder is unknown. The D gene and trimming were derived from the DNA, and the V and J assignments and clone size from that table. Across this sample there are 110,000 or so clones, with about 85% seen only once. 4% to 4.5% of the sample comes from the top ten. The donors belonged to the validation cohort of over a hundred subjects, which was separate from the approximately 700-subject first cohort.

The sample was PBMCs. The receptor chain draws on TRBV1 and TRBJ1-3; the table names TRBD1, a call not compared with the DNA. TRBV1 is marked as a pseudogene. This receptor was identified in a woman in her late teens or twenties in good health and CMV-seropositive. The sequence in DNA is TGCACCAGCACCGCTCCCCTAACCGGGACAGGGAAAGGTAGCACCTCTGGAAACACCATATATTTT. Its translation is CTSTAPLTGTGKGSTSGNTIYF.